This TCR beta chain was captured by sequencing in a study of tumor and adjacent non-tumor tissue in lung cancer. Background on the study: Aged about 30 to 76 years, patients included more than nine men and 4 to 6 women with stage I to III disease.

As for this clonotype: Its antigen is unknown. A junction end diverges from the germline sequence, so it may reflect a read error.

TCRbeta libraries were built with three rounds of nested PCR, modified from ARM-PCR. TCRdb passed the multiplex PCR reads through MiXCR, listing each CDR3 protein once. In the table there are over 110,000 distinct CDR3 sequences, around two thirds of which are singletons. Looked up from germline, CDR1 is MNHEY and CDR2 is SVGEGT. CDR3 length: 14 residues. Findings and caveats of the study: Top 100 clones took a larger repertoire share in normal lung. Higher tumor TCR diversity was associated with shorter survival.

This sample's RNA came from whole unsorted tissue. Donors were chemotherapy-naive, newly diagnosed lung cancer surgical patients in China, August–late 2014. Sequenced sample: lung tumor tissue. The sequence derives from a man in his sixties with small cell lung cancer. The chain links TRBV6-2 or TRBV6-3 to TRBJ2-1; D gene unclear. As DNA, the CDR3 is TGTGCCAGCAATTACGCCGGACGGAAGGTGGGGCAGTTCTTC. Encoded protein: CASNYAGRKVGQFF.